A single sample gave rise to the 12 T cell receptor beta chains below, sequenced in a study of CD8 T cells in ankylosing spondylitis (TCRdb year 2017). Receptor amplification or capture employed 5' RACE. These reads were obtained on an Illumina HiSeq 2500. The public reads were quality trimmed at Q25 with fastp and then assembled into clones with MiXCR by TCRdb, keeping productive beta chains. Every distinct CDR3 protein forms one entry, paired with its most common genes and DNA. Counted in this sample were 290,000 or so distinct CDR3 sequences; 20% of them appeared once. Roughly 3.4% of the sample is held by the ten biggest clonotypes. The sequencing input was blood, either unsorted or a sorted T cell fraction (not recorded which). These receptor sequences come from a female donor with ankylosing spondylitis or in good health (not recorded which).

This clonotype was picked up a small number of times. V usage is TRBV2 and J usage is TRBJ2-7, with D possibly being TRBD1 (6 bases). The CDR3 loop spans 12 amino acids. The ends were cut back, 8 bases at V and 4 bases at J, with 12 bases in the middle. The V gene's germline CDR1 is SNHLY and CDR2 FYNNEI. The CDR3 is CASGDRLYEQYF. CDR3 nucleotides: TGTGCCAGCGGCGACAGGTTGTACGAGCAGTACTTC.

DNA for the CDR3: TGCAGCGTTTCAACTAGCGGGGTCTACGAGCAGTACTTC. Translation gives CSVSTSGVYEQYF. This chain uses TRBV29-1 with TRBJ2-7; 10 nucleotides match TRBD2. The CDR3 covers 13 residues. The germline V gene has CDR1 SQVTM and CDR2 ANQGSEA. V shed 5 bases, J shed 3 bases, and the junction held 4 bases outside the gene matches.

CDR3 loop: CASSQGVAGVPYNEQFF. The CDR3 nucleotides are TGCGCCAGCAGCCAAGGAGTGGCGGGAGTCCCATACAATGAGCAGTTCTTC. The V and J genes are TRBV4-3 and TRBJ2-1, with TRBD2 matching over 7 bases. Germline V lookup: CDR1 LGHNA, CDR2 YSLEER. The CDR3 consists of 17 residues. V shed 1 base, J shed 4 bases, and the junction held 10 bases outside the gene matches.

This chain joins TRBV7-2 and TRBJ2-7; D gene uncertain. The CDR3 length is 13 residues. The germline V and J ends were trimmed by 5 bases and 3 bases, with 11 bases remaining between them. Germline V gene sequence: CDR1 SGHTA, CDR2 FQGNSA. The CDR3 sequence: CASSLSLHYEQYF. CDR3 nucleotide sequence: TGTGCCAGCAGCCTCTCTCTCCACTACGAGCAGTACTTC.

This clonotype was counted a few times. The chain uses TRBV20-1 and TRBJ2-5, with TRBD2 matching over 7 bases. Germline assignment: CDR1 DFQATT and CDR2 SNEGSKA (reference sequence). After removal of 3 bases from V and 4 bases from J, the junction contained 17 bases not matched to a gene. The CDR3 length is 17 residues. CDR3 amino acids: CSASGRGAGVRGETQYF. DNA for the CDR3: TGCAGTGCTAGCGGGCGCGGGGCGGGAGTACGTGGAGAGACCCAGTACTTC.

This chain links TRBV7-2 with TRBJ2-7; 10 nucleotides line up with TRBD2. The germline CDR1 and CDR2 sequences are SGHTA and FQGNSA. The CDR3 spans 15 residues. V shed 6 bases and J 4 bases; nucleotides not matched to a gene: 9. CDR3 region: CASSWLAGVEYEQYF. Written as DNA, the CDR3 is TGTGCCAGCAGTTGGCTAGCGGGAGTAGAATACGAGCAGTACTTC.

This clonotype came up a few times. This chain joins TRBV20-1 and TRBJ2-1; D is unclear. Germline CDR1 DFQATT, CDR2 SNEGSKA (reference sequence). With 0 bases removed from V and 3 bases from J, the gap between germline ends came to 6 bases. The CDR3 extends over 13 amino acids. Here the CDR3 DNA reads TGCAGTGCTAGAGAAGATGTCTACAATGAGCAGTTCTTC. Translation: CSAREDVYNEQFF.

The chain couples TRBV18 to TRBJ1-4; 7 nucleotides match TRBD1. CDR1 is KGHSH and CDR2 is LQKENI in the germline V gene. The CDR3 sequence is 13 residues long. V shed 6 bases and J 8 bases; nucleotides not matched to a gene: 6. As DNA, the CDR3 is TGTGCCAGCTCCCCTACAGGGGTCGAAAAACTGTTTTTT. This encodes CASSPTGVEKLFF. The full variable domain, with the rest looked up from reference TRBV18 and TRBJ1-4, is NAGVMQNPRHLVRRRGQEARLRCSPMKGHSHVYWYRQLPEEGLKFMVYLQKENIIDESGMPKERFSAEFPKEGPSILRIQQVVRGDSAAYFCASSPTGVEKLFFGSGTQLSVL.

The rearrangement uses TRBV15 and TRBJ1-2; D unclear. Germline CDR1 is LNHNV and CDR2 is YYDKDF (reference sequence). The V end was cut by 0 bases, the J end by 8 bases, with 13 bases between. This CDR3 region has 14 residues. This chain's CDR3 is CATSRDLGGGGYTF. In DNA form, the CDR3 reads TGTGCCACCAGCAGAGATCTAGGTGGCGGGGGCTACACCTTC. The variable domain in full, completed from reference TRBV15 and TRBJ1-2, reads DAMVIQNPRYQVTQFGKPVTLSCSQTLNHNVMYWYQQKSSQAPKLLFHYYDKDFNNEADTPDNFQSRRPNTSFCFLDIRSPGLGDTAMYLCATSRDLGGGGYTFGSGTRLTVV.

This clonotype was detected a few times. The genes are TRBV14 and TRBJ2-7; D call uncertain. Trimming pared 0 bases from V and 2 bases from J, leaving 8 bases between. The V gene's germline CDR1 is SGHDN and CDR2 FVKESK. CDR3 length equals 14 residues. The CDR3 sequence is CASSQDLNTYEQYF. CDR3 DNA sequence: TGTGCCAGCAGCCAAGATTTGAACACCTACGAGCAGTACTTC.

This chain joins TRBV10-3 and TRBJ2-5, with TRBD1 matching over 8 bases. The trim removed 5 bases at V and 5 bases at J, leaving 7 bases unmatched. Germline values: CDR1 ENHRY, CDR2 SYGVKD. The CDR3 spans 14 residues. For the CDR3, the DNA is TGTGCCATCAGTCGACAGGGGAGCAGGGAGACCCAGTACTTC. Translation gives CAISRQGSRETQYF.

The rearrangement joins TRBV5-4 to TRBJ2-1; TRBD2 matches at 8 bases. Unmatched junction bases numbered 9, after V lost 6 bases and J lost 1 base. Germline values: CDR1 SGHNT, CDR2 YYREEE (reference sequence). The CDR3 consists of 16 residues. CDR3 in amino acids: CASNNRGGGSYNEQFF. As DNA, the CDR3 is TGTGCCAGCAATAATCGGGGGGGAGGGTCCTACAATGAGCAGTTCTTC.